This is a list of T cell receptor beta chains from one sample in a study of blood T cell dynamics during melanoma immunotherapy. Libraries were prepared by immunoSEQ multiplex PCR; TCRdb keeps only in-frame clonotypes and omits some of them. The top ten hold approximately 1% of the sample, which has some 20,000 clones, 85% to 90% seen once. The specimen comprised blood, sampled from a patient treated with checkpoint blockade. Receptors originate from a human donor with melanoma. Each CDR3 is given with its conserved first and last residue. D genes are given only for firm matches. Clone size is stated in some rows and not others, as once, few, many or a class when expanded.

size: once
J: TRBJ2-7
D: TRBD2
length: 15
V: TRBV13
DNA: TGTGCCAGCAGCCCCGCCCCTAGCGGGGGTTACGAGCAGTACTTC
CDR3: CASSPAPSGGYEQYF

size: -
J: TRBJ2-7
D: TRBD2
length: 16
V: TRBV5-1
DNA: TGCGCCAGCAGCTCAACGACGGGACTAGCGGGGGACGAGCAGTACTTC
CDR3: CASSSTTGLAGDEQYF

size: -
J: TRBJ1-2
D: TRBD1
length: 15
V: TRBV19
DNA: TGTGCCAGTAGTACCCCCGGGACAGGGGTTGTTGGCTACACCTTC
CDR3: CASSTPGTGVVGYTF

size: -
J: TRBJ1-1
D: -
length: 11
V: TRBV5-8
DNA: TGTGCCAGCAGCTTGGTTACTGAAGCTTTCTTT
CDR3: CASSLVTEAFF

size: -
J: TRBJ2-2
D: -
length: 14
V: TRBV7-2
DNA: TGTGCCAGCAGCTGGACTCCAGGCACCGGGGAGCTGTTTTTT
CDR3: CASSWTPGTGELFF

size: once
J: TRBJ1-2
D: -
length: 15
V: TRBV30
DNA: TGTGCCTGGAGTCGGACCGTACTATGGAAAAGGGGCTACACCTTC
CDR3: CAWSRTVLWKRGYTF

size: -
J: TRBJ2-2
D: -
length: 15
V: TRBV15
DNA: TGTGCCACCAGCAGAGATCCGGGCAGGGGAGGGGAGCTGTTTTTT
CDR3: CATSRDPGRGGELFF

size: -
J: TRBJ1-2
D: -
length: 15
V: TRBV9
DNA: TGTGCCAGCAGCGTAGAGCTTCGACTTAACTATGGCTACACCTTC
CDR3: CASSVELRLNYGYTF

size: -
J: TRBJ2-3
D: -
length: 13
V: TRBV7-3
DNA: TGTGCCAGCAGCTTAGCCACCGAAGATACGCAGTATTTT
CDR3: CASSLATEDTQYF

size: -
J: TRBJ2-5
D: TRBD2
length: 14
V: TRBV6-5
DNA: TGTGCCAGCAGTCAGCGGGGTCCCCAAGAGACCCAGTACTTC
CDR3: CASSQRGPQETQYF

size: -
J: TRBJ2-7
D: -
length: 15
V: TRBV2
DNA: TGTGCCAGCAGTACCGACAGGCAAGGATGGTACGAGCAGTACTTC
CDR3: CASSTDRQGWYEQYF

size: -
J: TRBJ2-3
D: -
length: 12
V: TRBV5-1
DNA: TGCGCCAGCAGCTTGGAAGCAGATACGCAGTATTTT
CDR3: CASSLEADTQYF

size: -
J: TRBJ1-5
D: -
length: 14
V: TRBV12-5
DNA: TGTGCTAGTGGTTTGTTTGCGGGGTCGGGGGCCCAGCATTTT
CDR3: CASGLFAGSGAQHF

size: -
J: TRBJ1-2
D: TRBD1
length: 14
V: TRBV4-2
DNA: TGTGCCAGCAGCCAAAGGGACAGGGTGGAAGGCTACACCTTC
CDR3: CASSQRDRVEGYTF

size: once
J: TRBJ2-5
D: -
length: 14
V: TRBV18
DNA: TGTGCCAGCTCACCACGCCCGCGCCAAGAGACCCAGTACTTC
CDR3: CASSPRPRQETQYF

size: -
J: TRBJ1-4
D: TRBD1
length: 16
V: TRBV7-8
DNA: TGTGCCAGCAGCTTAGGTGGGACAGGGGGCGATGGAAAACTGTTTTTT
CDR3: CASSLGGTGGDGKLFF

size: -
J: TRBJ2-1
D: TRBD2
length: 19
V: TRBV5-6
DNA: TGTGCCAGCAGCCCTCCGGGTCCGTCTAGCGGGAGGGTCTACAATGAGCAGTTCTTC
CDR3: CASSPPGPSSGRVYNEQFF

size: once
J: TRBJ2-1
D: TRBD2
length: 16
V: TRBV10-2
DNA: TGCGCCAGCAGTGATTCTTCGCGGGGGATGTACAATGAGCAGTTCTTC
CDR3: CASSDSSRGMYNEQFF

size: -
J: TRBJ1-4
D: -
length: 15
V: TRBV11-3
DNA: TGTGCCAGCAGCGTATACGGTGCAACTAATGAAAAACTGTTTTTT
CDR3: CASSVYGATNEKLFF

size: -
J: TRBJ1-2
D: -
length: 14
V: TRBV6-5
DNA: TGTGCCAGCAGTTACTCGGCAGGGCAGTACGGCTACACCTTC
CDR3: CASSYSAGQYGYTF

size: -
J: TRBJ2-5
D: -
length: 13
V: TRBV5-1
DNA: TGCGCCAGCAGATCGGGGTCAGGGGAGACCCAGTACTTC
CDR3: CASRSGSGETQYF

size: -
J: TRBJ1-2
D: TRBD1
length: 13
V: TRBV6-5
DNA: TGTGCCAGCAGCGAGGACAGGATCTATGGCTACACCTTC
CDR3: CASSEDRIYGYTF

size: -
J: TRBJ2-7
D: -
length: 15
V: TRBV27
DNA: TGTGCCAGCAGTTTGCGGCAGGGCAGCTCCTACGAGCAGTACTTC
CDR3: CASSLRQGSSYEQYF

size: -
J: TRBJ1-6
D: -
length: 15
V: TRBV30
DNA: TGTGCCTGGAGTTTGGGGGCGCAAAATAATTCACCCCTCCACTTT
CDR3: CAWSLGAQNNSPLHF

size: -
J: TRBJ2-7
D: TRBD2
length: 15
V: TRBV11-2
DNA: TGTGCCAGCAGCTTAAGCGGGAGCGGGAGCTACGAGCAGTACTTC
CDR3: CASSLSGSGSYEQYF

size: -
J: TRBJ2-5
D: TRBD1
length: 14
V: TRBV6-5
DNA: TGTGCCAGCAGTTGGGGACAGTCCCAAGAGACCCAGTACTTC
CDR3: CASSWGQSQETQYF

size: few
J: TRBJ2-2
D: TRBD2
length: 15
V: TRBV11-2
DNA: TGTGCCAGCAGCTACAAGCGGGGCTTGACCGGGGAGCTGTTTTTT
CDR3: CASSYKRGLTGELFF

size: -
J: TRBJ1-4
D: -
length: 14
V: TRBV7-8
DNA: TGTGCCAGCGGCGAAAGGGGATGGAATGAAAAACTGTTTTTT
CDR3: CASGERGWNEKLFF

size: -
J: TRBJ1-1
D: -
length: 12
V: TRBV11-3
DNA: TGTGCCAGCAGCTTAACGGGGACTGAAGCTTTCTTT
CDR3: CASSLTGTEAFF

size: few
J: TRBJ1-5
D: TRBD1
length: 15
V: TRBV18
DNA: TGTGCCAGCTCACCTACGACAGGGGACAATCAGCCCCAGCATTTT
CDR3: CASSPTTGDNQPQHF

size: -
J: TRBJ1-2
D: -
length: 15
V: TRBV5-4
DNA: TGTGCCAGCAGCTCACCCCCGACAGACTACTATGGCTACACCTTC
CDR3: CASSSPPTDYYGYTF

size: -
J: TRBJ1-5
D: -
length: 14
V: TRBV28
DNA: TGTGCCAGCAGTGTGGACAGCCGCAATCAGCCCCAGCATTTT
CDR3: CASSVDSRNQPQHF

size: -
J: TRBJ2-4
D: TRBD2
length: 13
V: TRBV6-1
DNA: TGTGCCAGCAGACTAGCGGGGGAAAACATTCAGTACTTC
CDR3: CASRLAGENIQYF

size: -
J: TRBJ1-4
D: -
length: 16
V: TRBV28
DNA: TGTGCCAGCACTGGGGCAGGGGAAACAACTAATGAAAAACTGTTTTTT
CDR3: CASTGAGETTNEKLFF

size: -
J: TRBJ1-2
D: -
length: 13
V: TRBV19
DNA: TGTGCCAGTAGTGTATCCCGAGGCTATGGCTACACCTTC
CDR3: CASSVSRGYGYTF

size: -
J: TRBJ1-2
D: -
length: 13
V: TRBV28
DNA: TGTGCCAGCCACGAGACAGCTAACTATGGCTACACCTTC
CDR3: CASHETANYGYTF

size: once
J: TRBJ1-2
D: TRBD1
length: 15
V: TRBV7-6
DNA: TGTGCCAGCAGCCGAATAGGGACAGGGGGCGATGGCTACACCTTC
CDR3: CASSRIGTGGDGYTF

size: -
J: TRBJ2-1
D: -
length: 15
V: TRBV13
DNA: TGTGCCAGCAGCTTAGCGGGAGTGATCTACAATGAGCAGTTCTTC
CDR3: CASSLAGVIYNEQFF

size: -
J: TRBJ2-3
D: -
length: 14
V: TRBV4-1
DNA: TGCGCCAGCAGCCAAGAAGGGATACCAGATACGCAGTATTTT
CDR3: CASSQEGIPDTQYF

size: -
J: TRBJ2-3
D: TRBD2
length: 15
V: TRBV6-6
DNA: TGTGCCAGCAGTCATAGCGGGAAGGTTGGAGATACGCAGTATTTT
CDR3: CASSHSGKVGDTQYF

size: -
J: TRBJ1-1
D: TRBD1
length: 14
V: TRBV7-3
DNA: TGTGCCAGCAGCTTGCGGACAGGGGACACTGAAGCTTTCTTT
CDR3: CASSLRTGDTEAFF

size: -
J: TRBJ2-5
D: TRBD2
length: 15
V: TRBV27
DNA: TGTGCCAGCAACTCGGGTAGCGGGAGGGAGGAGACCCAGTACTTC
CDR3: CASNSGSGREETQYF

size: -
J: TRBJ1-2
D: -
length: 14
V: TRBV28
DNA: TGTGCCAGCAGTTTGCAGGGGTTCAACTATGGCTACACCTTC
CDR3: CASSLQGFNYGYTF

size: -
J: TRBJ1-2
D: TRBD1
length: 14
V: TRBV2
DNA: TGTGCCAGCAGTGGCCGACAGGGAGACTATGGCTACACCTTC
CDR3: CASSGRQGDYGYTF

size: once
J: TRBJ1-6
D: TRBD1
length: 17
V: TRBV30
DNA: TGTGCCTGGAGTATCGACAGGGGGACATCCTATAATTCACCCCTCCACTTT
CDR3: CAWSIDRGTSYNSPLHF

size: -
J: TRBJ2-7
D: TRBD1
length: 13
V: TRBV2
DNA: TGTGCCAGCAGGTCAGACAGGGCCGGCGAGCAGTACTTC
CDR3: CASRSDRAGEQYF

size: -
J: TRBJ2-7
D: -
length: 21
V: TRBV5-1
DNA: TGCGCCAGCAGCTTAGGGTGGAGGGGTCGCGATTTTTCCAGAAGCTCCTACGAGCAGTACTTC
CDR3: CASSLGWRGRDFSRSSYEQYF

size: -
J: TRBJ2-7
D: TRBD2
length: 15
V: TRBV30
DNA: TGTGCCTGGAGGCGGGGCGGGGGGCTTGCCTACGAGCAGTACTTC
CDR3: CAWRRGGGLAYEQYF

size: -
J: TRBJ1-4
D: -
length: 15
V: TRBV11-2
DNA: TGTGCCAGCAGCTTAGGGACCAACAGTAATGAAAAACTGTTTTTT
CDR3: CASSLGTNSNEKLFF

size: few
J: TRBJ2-2
D: -
length: 15
V: TRBV19
DNA: TGTGCCAGTAGAACACCGGGTTCGGGCACCGGGGAGCTGTTTTTT
CDR3: CASRTPGSGTGELFF

size: -
J: TRBJ1-2
D: -
length: 12
V: TRBV28
DNA: TGTGCCAGCAGCGGGGGGGGCTATGGCTACACCTTC
CDR3: CASSGGGYGYTF

size: -
J: TRBJ2-1
D: -
length: 15
V: TRBV5-4
DNA: TGTGCCAGCAGCTCCAGCCTCCTCCTATACAATGAGCAGTTCTTC
CDR3: CASSSSLLLYNEQFF